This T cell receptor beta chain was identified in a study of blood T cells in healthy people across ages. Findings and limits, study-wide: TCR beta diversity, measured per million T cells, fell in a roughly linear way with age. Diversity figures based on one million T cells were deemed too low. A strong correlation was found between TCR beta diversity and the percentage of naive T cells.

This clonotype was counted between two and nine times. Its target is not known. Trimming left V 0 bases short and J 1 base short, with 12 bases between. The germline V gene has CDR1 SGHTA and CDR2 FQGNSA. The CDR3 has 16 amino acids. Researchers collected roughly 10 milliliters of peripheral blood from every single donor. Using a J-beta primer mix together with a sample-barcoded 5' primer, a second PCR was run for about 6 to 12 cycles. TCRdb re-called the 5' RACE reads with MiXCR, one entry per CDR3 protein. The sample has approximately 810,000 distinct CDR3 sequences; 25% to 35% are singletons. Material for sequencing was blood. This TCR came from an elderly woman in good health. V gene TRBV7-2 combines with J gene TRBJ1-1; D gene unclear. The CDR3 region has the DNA TGTGCCAGCAGCTTAGCTATCTGGGAGAGGAACACTGAAGCTTTCTTT. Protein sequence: CASSLAIWERNTEAFF.